The text below deals with one T cell receptor (beta chain). Its target is not known. This specimen comes from a study of PD-1 blockade in classical Hodgkin lymphoma. The overall study: Treatment was intravenous nivolumab, 3 mg/kg every 2 weeks, until progression. Overall study findings and caveats: Relapsed/refractory patients reportedly had lower baseline diversity than newly diagnosed patients. Individuals initiating nivolumab under 1 year after ASCT were excluded.

Germline-derived CDR1 and CDR2 are SGDLS and YYNGEE. The CDR3 contains 14 residues. The V end lost 0 bases, the J end lost 6 bases, and 10 bases lay between the germline ends. Produced via immunoSEQ multiplex PCR; TCRdb's table is partial and in-frame only. The table lists 15,000 to 20,000 clones, 83% of them singletons. Stated time point: cycle 4 day 1 (C4D1), after more than 5 weeks of nivolumab. Relapse was seen in all patients after autologous stem cell transplantation, and brentuximab vedotin exposure was variable. Magnetic negative selection served to purify CD4+ T cells out of PBMCs that had been thawed.

The chain uses TRBV9 and TRBJ2-1; D unclear. The source of this sequence is a human donor with classical Hodgkin lymphoma. The source material was CD4+ T cells from blood, sampled before the fourth cycle of nivolumab. In DNA, the CDR3 is TGTGCCAGCAGCGTAGCACCCACTGGCAATGAGCAGTTCTTC. Residues: CASSVAPTGNEQFF.